This entry features one TCR beta chain sequence. Gene-specific TRAV and TRBV primers were used for first-strand cDNA, covering alpha and beta chains. Both a constant-region primer and a V-primer adapter served to amplify TCRs across approximately 19 PCR cycles. TCRdb processed the reads anew with MiXCR; each CDR3 protein has one entry. In the table there are some 38,000 distinct CDR3 sequences, more than 20% of which are singletons. The sample is drawn from a study of low-dose radiotherapy and immunotherapy resistance in tumors. Study context: Intravenous ipilimumab 1 mg/kg every six weeks was given with nivolumab 240 mg every two weeks.

The time point was: after trial treatment. Treatment of the sample: LDRT plus nivolumab, ipilimumab, low-dose cyclophosphamide and aspirin (RACIN trial). The therapy administered to donors comprised nivolumab, ipilimumab, aspirin, low-dose cyclophosphamide and low-dose radiotherapy. Germline CDR1 is LGHNA and CDR2 is YSLEER. Losses at the gene ends were 6 bases for V and 2 bases for J; bases not matched to a gene: 6. This CDR3 has 14 residues. The specimen comprised PBMCs, sampled after low-dose radiotherapy plus immunotherapy. This receptor was obtained from a female donor with ovarian cancer. The V gene is TRBV4-3, the J gene TRBJ2-7, with 8 bases that match TRBD2. Here the CDR3 DNA reads TGCGCCAGCAGACCCTTTAGCGGGGCCTACGAGCAGTACTTC. Its protein is CASRPFSGAYEQYF.